These T cell receptor beta chains were read from a single sample in a study of response to subunit inactivated influenza vaccine. TCRdb itself ran the RT-PCR reads through MiXCR, one entry per CDR3 protein. This sample has roughly 570,000 distinct CDR3 sequences, with 10% to 15% found just once. The sample was PBMCs from blood, taken 45 days after vaccination. The receptors shown here come from a middle-aged man who received an inactivated influenza vaccine. Both conserved end residues are part of each CDR3. D genes are given only for firm matches. Part of the rows lack a size; the others show once, few, many or a class for expanded clones.

j_gene: TRBJ1-2
abundance: few
v_gene: TRBV3-1
d_gene: .
len: 15
CDR3nt: TGTGCCAGCAGTCCTCACGCCGGGGCAAACTATGGCTACACCTTC
CDR3aa: CASSPHAGANYGYTF

j_gene: TRBJ2-2
abundance: few
v_gene: TRBV28
d_gene: .
len: 15
CDR3nt: TGTGCCAGCAGTTTAGTAGGGGCGGACACCGGGGAGCTGTTTTTT
CDR3aa: CASSLVGADTGELFF

j_gene: TRBJ2-5
abundance: few
v_gene: TRBV5-1
d_gene: .
len: 14
CDR3nt: TGCGCCAGCAGCTTGTTCAGGGACCAAGAGACCCAGTACTTC
CDR3aa: CASSLFRDQETQYF

j_gene: TRBJ1-1
abundance: few
v_gene: TRBV3-1
d_gene: .
len: 12
CDR3nt: TGTGCCAGCAGCCAAGCCGGAAGAGAAGCTTTCTTT
CDR3aa: CASSQAGREAFF

j_gene: TRBJ1-1
abundance: few
v_gene: TRBV29-1
d_gene: TRBD1
len: 15
CDR3nt: TGCAGCGGCCGGGACAGGGGCGCTTTGAACACTGAAGCTTTCTTT
CDR3aa: CSGRDRGALNTEAFF

j_gene: TRBJ2-7
abundance: .
v_gene: TRBV5-6
d_gene: TRBD1
len: 13
CDR3nt: TGTGCCAGCAGCTTACAGGGGGCCATCGAGCAGTACTTC
CDR3aa: CASSLQGAIEQYF

j_gene: TRBJ1-5
abundance: many
v_gene: TRBV5-1
d_gene: TRBD1
len: 14
CDR3nt: TGCGCCAGCAGCGAGGGGACAGCCAATCAGCCCCAGCATTTT
CDR3aa: CASSEGTANQPQHF

j_gene: TRBJ2-1
abundance: .
v_gene: TRBV12-3/TRBV12-4
d_gene: TRBD2
len: 16
CDR3nt: TGTGCCAGCAGTTTATCCCCTAGCGGGGGGGATAATGAGCAGTTCTTC
CDR3aa: CASSLSPSGGDNEQFF

j_gene: TRBJ2-5
abundance: .
v_gene: TRBV7-9
d_gene: .
len: 15
CDR3nt: TGTGCCAGCAGCTTAGCGCATGCCAGGGCCGAGACCCAGTACTTC
CDR3aa: CASSLAHARAETQYF

j_gene: TRBJ2-6
abundance: many
v_gene: TRBV12-3/TRBV12-4
d_gene: .
len: 14
CDR3nt: TGTGCCAGCAGTTTCGCCTCTGGGGCCAACGTCCTGACTTTC
CDR3aa: CASSFASGANVLTF